Below are 10 T cell receptor beta chains sequenced from a single sample in a study of cytomegalovirus exposure and HLA in healthy donors. Vbeta (60) and Jbeta (13) primers were used in the PCR. TCRdb's table, derived via immunoSEQ multiplex PCR, lists solely in-frame clones and lacks some. This sample yields more than 150,000 clones, of which over 75% are seen a single time; 1.3% belongs to the top ten. Material: PBMCs. These receptors all stem from a man aged 45-65 years in good health and CMV-seropositive.

The chain couples TRBV27 to TRBJ2-5; 11 bases align to TRBD2. This CDR3 has 14 amino acids. The J segment lost 5 bases and the V segment lost 3 bases, leaving 2 bases of the junction unmatched. Germline loops: CDR1 MNHEY, CDR2 SMNVEV (reference sequence). Here the CDR3 reads CASSFSGRGETQYF. DNA of the CDR3: TGTGCCAGCAGTTTTAGCGGGAGGGGGGAGACCCAGTACTTC.

This clone was found once. J is TRBJ2-5 and V is TRBV27; D is undetermined. Germline CDR1 reads MNHEY; CDR2 reads SMNVEV (reference sequence). The germline V and J ends were trimmed by 3 bases and 3 bases, with 2 bases remaining between them. The CDR3 is 11 residues long. CDR3: CASSFKETQYF. In DNA form, the CDR3 reads TGTGCCAGCAGTTTCAAAGAGACCCAGTACTTC.

The chain carries TRBV27 and TRBJ2-3; 14 bases line up with TRBD2. Germline loops: CDR1 MNHEY, CDR2 SMNVEV (reference sequence). The CDR3 is 17 amino acids. The J segment lost 4 bases and the V segment lost 5 bases, leaving 8 bases of the junction unmatched. CDR3: CASSLTGTSGSADTQYF. CDR3 DNA sequence: TGTGCCAGCAGTCTCACCGGGACTAGCGGGAGCGCAGATACGCAGTATTTT.

This chain connects TRBV9 to TRBJ2-3; weak D call: TRBD2 (7 bases). The CDR3 extends over 15 amino acids. Between the trimmed V and J ends, which lost 0 bases and 6 bases, there was a span of 14 bases. The germline V gene has CDR1 SGDLS and CDR2 YYNGEE. CDR3 sequence (DNA): TGTGCCAGCAGCGTAGGAGGGGGGGATGGCGATACGCAGTATTTT. Its translation: CASSVGGGDGDTQYF.

The chain combines TRBV6-1 with TRBJ2-2, with TRBD1 identical over 11 bases. CDR1 is MNHNS, CDR2 SASEGT, per germline. The ends lost 3 bases at V and 7 bases at J; junction bases unmatched: 7. The CDR3 sequence is 16 residues long. The CDR3 region has the DNA TGTGCCAGCAGTGACAAGGGACAGGGGGTCGTCGGGGAGCTGTTTTTT. It is translated as CASSDKGQGVVGELFF.

V and J are TRBV2 and TRBJ2-2, with 7 bases fitting TRBD2. Germline V gene sequence: CDR1 SNHLY, CDR2 FYNNEI. The junction had 6 bases not matched to a gene; V was cut back by 8 bases and J by 0 bases. The CDR3 is 15 amino acids. CDR3 nucleotides: TGTGCCAGCGTGTCGGGGGGATCGAACACCGGGGAGCTGTTTTTT. This codes for CASVSGGSNTGELFF.

This clone was seen only a few times. The genes are TRBV6-1 and TRBJ1-2; D unclear. Germline-derived CDR1 and CDR2 are MNHNS and SASEGT. This CDR3 contains 13 residues. V lost 1 base, J lost 7 bases, and 10 bases lay in between. CDR3 loop: CASSEVVGSGYTF. The CDR3 DNA reads as TGTGCCAGCAGTGAAGTCGTGGGGAGTGGCTACACCTTC.

This sequence joins TRBV15 and TRBJ2-5; 7 nucleotides line up with TRBD2. The CDR3 totals 16 residues. V was clipped by 6 bases and J by 1 base; unmatched bases: 11. Germline CDR1 reads LNHNV; CDR2 reads YYDKDF (reference sequence). This CDR3 reads CATRGKLAPRQETQYF. The CDR3 bases are TGTGCCACCAGAGGAAAACTAGCGCCTCGCCAAGAGACCCAGTACTTC.

The rearrangement uses TRBV18 and TRBJ2-3, with 8 bases fitting TRBD1. The CDR3 spans 14 residues. Germline assignment: CDR1 KGHSH and CDR2 LQKENI. Trimming cost V 4 bases and J 4 bases; bases outside gene matches: 4. CDR3 sequence (DNA): TGTGCCAGCTCACAGATCAGGGGGCCAGATACGCAGTATTTT. This translates into CASSQIRGPDTQYF.

The chain is built from TRBV10-3 and TRBJ2-7, with 7 bases aligning to TRBD1. The CDR3 contains 15 residues. The germline gives CDR1 ENHRY, CDR2 SYGVKD. Trimming at V came to 2 bases and at J to 2 bases, leaving 6 bases not matched to a gene. CDR3: CAISEQPTGTYEQYF. The CDR3 nucleotides read TGTGCCATCAGTGAGCAACCGACAGGGACCTACGAGCAGTACTTC.